Included here is one T cell receptor (beta chain) sequence, with context. This CDR3 contains 14 residues. Germline V gene data show CDR1 as SGHVS and CDR2 as FQNEAQ. The trim removed 5 bases at V and 3 bases at J, leaving 3 bases unmatched. The sample is drawn from a study of PD-1 blockade in mismatch repair-deficient tumors. Every patient had mismatch repair deficiency by PCR or immunohistochemistry. Libraries were prepared by immunoSEQ multiplex PCR; TCRdb keeps only in-frame clonotypes and omits some of them. The sample records about 79,000 clones, about four fifths being singletons. This chain uses TRBV7-8 with TRBJ1-3; 8 nucleotides line up with TRBD1. The receptor was isolated from an adult with mismatch repair-deficient cancer. This material consisted of peripheral blood, taken 44 weeks after starting pembrolizumab. The CDR3 DNA sequence: TGTGCCAGCAGCACCACAGGGGGTGGAAACACCATATATTTT. The encoded protein is CASSTTGGGNTIYF.